This T cell receptor (beta chain) was obtained from a study of PD-1 blockade in classical Hodgkin lymphoma. Overall study: On a schedule of every 2 weeks, patients received nivolumab 3 mg/kg intravenously.

Only in-frame clones appear in the TCRdb table, and some are missing; sequencing was by immunoSEQ multiplex PCR. The data show 25,000 to 30,000 clones, more than 85% seen once. Documented time point: cycle 4 day 1 (C4D1), after less than 7 weeks of nivolumab. Autologous stem cell transplantation was followed by relapse in every patient, and brentuximab vedotin exposure varied. CD4+ T cells were purified from thawed PBMCs by negative selection. Patients had relapsed/refractory classical Hodgkin lymphoma with complete response, partial response or progressive disease as best response. Study results and caveats: Why repertoires differed is undefined; disease activity or prior therapy possibly contributed. Patients starting nivolumab less than 1 year after ASCT had lower diversity and were excluded from later analyses.

In germline, CDR1 is MNHNY, CDR2 SVGAGI (reference sequence). Trimming took 6 bases from V and 7 from J, leaving 15 bases between them. The CDR3 is made up of 13 amino acids. For this clone: Its antigen is currently unknown.

The sequencing here drew on CD4+ T cells from blood, taken before the fourth cycle of nivolumab. The clonotype comes from a human donor with classical Hodgkin lymphoma. V is TRBV6-6 and J is TRBJ1-2; no clear D gene. CDR3 protein: CASSPYKGIGYTF. Written as DNA, the CDR3 is TGTGCCAGCAGCCCCTACAAGGGAATTGGCTACACCTTC.